Listed below are T cell receptor beta chains from one sample, sequenced in a study of T cell responses to AZD1222 COVID-19 vaccine. The data were produced by immunoSEQ multiplex PCR, yet TCRdb's version contains in-frame clones alone and is incomplete. The sample shows about 45,000 clones, over 70% of them seen only once. This material consisted of peripheral blood, taken on day 0 of AZD1222 vaccination. These receptors were taken from an adult in good health. Both conserved end residues are trimmed from each CDR3. The D gene is left open where the match is weak.

>TRBJ1-3|NA|TRBV28|14
ASSLDSVPPGNTIY
>TRBJ2-5|TRBD2|TRBV20-1|15
SASGLAGGPGSETQY
>TRBJ2-5|TRBD2|TRBV5-1|16
ASSLAGRGASFQETQY
>TRBJ1-1|NA|TRBV6-5|10
ASSYGDTEAF
>TRBJ2-2|TRBD1|TRBV11-3|12
ASSLGTGTGELF
>TRBJ1-5|NA|TRBV10-1|11
ASSEGEDQPQH
>TRBJ2-5|NA|TRBV7-6|12
ASSWSGGWETQY
>TRBJ2-7|NA|TRBV5-1|14
ASSREGTGSSYEQY
>TRBJ2-3|TRBD2|TRBV3-1/TRBV3-2|14
ASSQDSGALTDTQY
>TRBJ2-3|NA|TRBV11-3|14
ASSLGTAPYSDTQY
>TRBJ2-2|NA|TRBV2|13
ASSRDGANTGELF
>TRBJ2-7|NA|TRBV3-1/TRBV3-2|11
ASSQDRGSEQY
>TRBJ1-2|NA|TRBV5-1|11
ASSLRQGDGYT
>TRBJ2-2|NA|TRBV7-8|14
ASSSRATGNTGELF
>TRBJ1-3|NA|TRBV28|13
ASSSPLSLGNTIY
>TRBJ2-3|NA|TRBV29-1|11
SVVWQSTDTQY
>TRBJ2-3|NA|TRBV28|9
ASGGLDTQY
>TRBJ2-1|NA|TRBV5-4|12
ASSLESGDNEQF
>TRBJ1-1|NA|TRBV20-1|12
SASLWGLNTEAF
>TRBJ1-4|NA|TRBV2|13
ASSVGAGGNEKLF
>TRBJ2-3|NA|TRBV5-6|12
ASSLAASGETQY
>TRBJ2-7|NA|TRBV7-9|13
ASSLGQGQTYEQY
>TRBJ2-7|TRBD2|TRBV13|14
ASSLGTSQGAYEQY
>TRBJ2-5|NA|TRBV7-2|10
ASSLGLLTQY
>TRBJ1-2|TRBD1|TRBV6-5|12
ASSYGQGARGYT
>TRBJ1-1|NA|TRBV5-1|12
ASSLGAVNTEAF
>TRBJ2-2|TRBD1|TRBV7-9|13
ASSSDRGRTGELF
>TRBJ1-4|NA|TRBV9|11
ASSVGLNEKLF
>TRBJ1-2|NA|TRBV3-1/TRBV3-2|11
ASSQEFGPGYT